This T cell receptor beta chain was captured in a study of blood T cell repertoires in COVID-19 (dated by TCRdb to 2018 to 2020). Study-level background: Samples covering the acute and convalescent phases of COVID-19 were provided by collaborators in the United States, Italy and Spain. The material from the prospective study consisted of cDNA or gDNA derived from T cells, B-cell-depleted T cells, or PBMCs. The dataset comprised deeply sampled blood TCRbeta repertoires from subjects exposed to, actively infected with, or recovered from COVID-19. The repertoires were released in a freely available public database meant as a resource for research on the immune response to SARS-CoV-2. Samples came from the ongoing ImmuneRACE study (first 160 participants) plus 1,254 subjects from 6 global collaborators. Sample metadata almost always included a de-identified subject ID, COVID-19 status, age in years and sex. Where available, HLA class I and class II types were obtained from metadata supplied by the sample provider rather than from assay-based typing.

What the work shows at the level of the full study, not this receptor alone: Clinical and demographic metadata were provided uncurated, with the amount varying by source and participant.

Worth noting for this clone: What antigen it recognizes has not been identified. The record has no base qualities; no much larger clone is one base away.

In Seattle, one collaborating source enrolled patients while the infection was active and tracked those patients longitudinally over the course of disease. Whole blood was collected in K2EDTA tubes by collaborating institutions according to the institutions' own protocols. Collaborator samples were shipped for TCRbeta analysis as frozen whole blood, isolated PBMCs, or DNA extracted from either sample type. TCRbeta CDR3 regions were amplified from genomic DNA using the immunoSEQ Assay, a bias-controlled multiplex PCR. The original methods were these. The number of nucleated cells in each sample was estimated by amplification of reference gene primers within the assay. To quantify the absolute abundance of each unique TCRbeta CDR3 rearrangement, sequence reads were collapsed and filtered. For each sample, productive Simpson clonality was calculated as the square root of Simpson's diversity index over productive rearrangements. TCRdb retrieved this table from immuneACCESS and kept in-frame rearrangements only. Not all clones are present; in checked studies, unresolved V genes account for under half, and no reason is known for the remainder. The V and J calls and clone size come from that table; D and trimming were worked out from the DNA. This sample gives 150,000 to 200,000 clones in total; about 90% of them show up just once. Approximately 4.9% of the sample is in the top ten clones.

From the cysteine up to the phenylalanine, the CDR3 has a length of 15 residues. The sequence is cut down to CDR3 DNA, 45 bases in frame from base 1. Here V drops 5 bases and J drops 4 bases, and the junction holds 9 bases not matched to any gene. CDR1 and CDR2 (MDHEN, SYDVKM) derive from the germline V gene. The sample comprised peripheral blood. This clonotype originated in a man in his thirties or forties with COVID-19, enrolled during active disease. This sequence uses TRBV28 and TRBJ1-2, with 8 middle bases fitting TRBD1. The CDR3 loop reads CASSGAGTGGYGYTF. The DNA reads as follows: TGTGCCAGCAGTGGCGCCGGGACAGGCGGCTATGGCTACACCTTC.